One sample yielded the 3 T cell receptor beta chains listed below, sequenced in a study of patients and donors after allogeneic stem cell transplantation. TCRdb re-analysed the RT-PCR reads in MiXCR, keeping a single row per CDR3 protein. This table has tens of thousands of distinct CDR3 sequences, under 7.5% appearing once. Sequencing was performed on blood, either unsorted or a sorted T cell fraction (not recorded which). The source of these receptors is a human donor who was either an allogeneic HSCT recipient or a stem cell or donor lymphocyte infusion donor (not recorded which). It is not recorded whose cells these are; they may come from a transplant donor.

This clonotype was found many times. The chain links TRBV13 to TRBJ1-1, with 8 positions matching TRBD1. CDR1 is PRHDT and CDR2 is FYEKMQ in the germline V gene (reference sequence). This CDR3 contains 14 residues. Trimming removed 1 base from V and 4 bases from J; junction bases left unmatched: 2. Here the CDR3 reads CASSLDRGGTEAFF. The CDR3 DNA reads TGTGCCAGCAGCTTAGACAGGGGGGGCACTGAAGCTTTCTTT.

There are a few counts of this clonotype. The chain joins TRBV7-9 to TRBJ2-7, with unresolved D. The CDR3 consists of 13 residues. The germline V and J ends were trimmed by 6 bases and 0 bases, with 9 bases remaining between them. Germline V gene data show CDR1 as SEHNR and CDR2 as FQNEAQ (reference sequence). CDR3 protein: CASRATASYEQYF. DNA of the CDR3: TGTGCCAGCAGGGCTACAGCCTCCTACGAGCAGTACTTC.

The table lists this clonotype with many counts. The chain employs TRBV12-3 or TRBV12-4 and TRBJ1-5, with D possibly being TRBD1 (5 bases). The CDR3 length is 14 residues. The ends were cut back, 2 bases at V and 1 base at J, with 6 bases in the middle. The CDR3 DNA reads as TGTGCCAGCAGTTTATCAGGGAGCAATCAGCCCCAGCATTTT. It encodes CASSLSGSNQPQHF.